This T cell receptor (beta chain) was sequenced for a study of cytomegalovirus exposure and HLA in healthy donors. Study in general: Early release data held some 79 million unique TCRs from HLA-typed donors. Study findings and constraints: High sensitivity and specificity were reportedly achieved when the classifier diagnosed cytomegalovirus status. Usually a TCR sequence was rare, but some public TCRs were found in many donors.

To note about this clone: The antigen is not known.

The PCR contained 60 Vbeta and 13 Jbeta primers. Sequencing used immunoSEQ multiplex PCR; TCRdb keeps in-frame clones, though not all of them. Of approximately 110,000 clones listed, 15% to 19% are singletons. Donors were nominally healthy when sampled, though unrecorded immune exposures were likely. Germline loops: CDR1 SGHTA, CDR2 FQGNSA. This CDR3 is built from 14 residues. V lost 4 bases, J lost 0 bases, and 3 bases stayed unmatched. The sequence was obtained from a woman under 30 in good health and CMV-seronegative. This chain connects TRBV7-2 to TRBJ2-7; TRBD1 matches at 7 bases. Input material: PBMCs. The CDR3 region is CASSSTGSSYEQYF. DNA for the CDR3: TGTGCCAGCAGCTCGACAGGGAGCTCCTACGAGCAGTACTTC.